The 6 T cell receptor beta chains presented below share a single source sample, sequenced in a study of T cell repertoires in cytomegalovirus infection (dated by TCRdb to the late 2010s). Sequencing was performed on an Illumina HiSeq 1500. TCRdb's own reprocessing of the public reads used fastp at Q25 and MiXCR and kept productive beta chains. Each CDR3 protein gets just one entry, which takes the most common genes and DNA from the rows behind it. The sample table records just under 500,000 distinct CDR3 sequences; around 30% of these occur just once. The ten biggest clones cover around a sixth of the sample. The meaning of the sample's treatment or condition label: in vitro stimulation with specific CMV peptide epitopes to enrich CMV-specific T cells. Their antigens are not known. The specimen was cultured PBMCs, collected from culture after CMV antigen stimulation. The receptors were gathered from a human donor in good health (CMV status not recorded). Some clones in this sample may be carry-over from other donors' samples.

The rearrangement joins TRBV4-1 to TRBJ1-2; D is undetermined. Trimming pared 4 bases from V and 4 bases from J, leaving 13 bases between. The germline V gene encodes CDR1 MGHRA and CDR2 YSYEKL. The CDR3 spans 14 residues. CDR3 coding DNA: TGCGCCAGCAGCCTAGACACCGGCTTCTATGGCTACACCTTC. Encoded protein: CASSLDTGFYGYTF.

This chain joins TRBV27 and TRBJ2-3, with D perhaps matching TRBD2 (6 bases). Germline assignment: CDR1 MNHEY and CDR2 SMNVEV (reference sequence). The ends were cut back, 4 bases at V and 1 base at J, with 27 bases in the middle. This CDR3 region has 20 residues. The CDR3 DNA reads TGTGCCAGCAGTTCCCACCTGTCGGTAGCGGCCCCAGGCGGCACAGATACGCAGTATTTT. Protein product: CASSSHLSVAAPGGTDTQYF.

Concerning this clonotype: Mismatch with germline at one junction end may stem from a read error. V gene TRBV4-1 combines with J gene TRBJ2-1; 12 bases map to TRBD2. Germline assignment: CDR1 MGHRA and CDR2 YSYEKL. The CDR3 length is 16 residues. The CDR3 DNA reads TGCGCCAGCAACCAAGTCGGACTAGCGGGGTACAATGAGCAGTTCTTC. Protein sequence: CASNQVGLAGYNEQFF.

The V gene is TRBV20-1, the J gene TRBJ2-2; weak D call: TRBD1 (6 bases). V was shortened by 3 bases and J by 0 bases, with 11 bases between the two germline ends. The CDR3 has 15 amino acids. The germline V gene has CDR1 DFQATT and CDR2 SNEGSKA (reference sequence). The CDR3 reads CSARGQQANTGELFF. DNA of the CDR3: TGCAGTGCTAGGGGACAACAGGCGAACACCGGGGAGCTGTTTTTT.

This sequence joins TRBV28 and TRBJ1-5, with TRBD1 identical over 8 bases. Germline CDR1 reads MDHEN; CDR2 reads SYDVKM. The CDR3 covers 16 residues. Trimming took 6 bases from V and 4 from J; bases not matched to a gene: 11. The CDR3 bases are TGTGCCAGCAGCCATAGTCCTTGGACAGGGAATCAGCCCCAGCATTTT. Translating it yields CASSHSPWTGNQPQHF. Full variable domain (outside the CDR3, taken from reference TRBV28 and TRBJ1-5): DVKVTQSSRYLVKRTGEKVFLECVQDMDHENMFWYRQDPGLGLRLIYFSYDVKMKEKGDIPEGYSVSREKKERFSLILESASTNQTSMYLCASSHSPWTGNQPQHFGDGTRLSIL.

V is TRBV7-9 and J is TRBJ2-1; 12 nucleotides line up with TRBD2. There are 18 residues in the CDR3. Trimming took 5 bases from V and 4 from J; bases not matched to a gene: 12. Per germline, CDR1 SEHNR and CDR2 FQNEAQ (reference sequence). CDR3 bases: TGTGCCAGCAGCCCGACGGGACTAGCGGGTCGGGCATACAATGAGCAGTTCTTC. Its translation: CASSPTGLAGRAYNEQFF.